The 21 T cell receptor beta chains given below trace back to one sample, sequenced in a study of T cell responses to AZD1222 COVID-19 vaccine. Profiling relied on immunoSEQ multiplex PCR, and the TCRdb table lists in-frame clones only, not all of them. This sample has 55,000 to 90,000 clones, with less than 90% found just once. The sequences come from peripheral blood, collected on day 0 of AZD1222 vaccination. The receptors stem from an adult in good health.

The J gene is TRBJ1-1, the V gene TRBV18; D perhaps matches TRBD1 (6 bases). The V end was cut by 3 bases, the J end by 6 bases, with 11 bases between. The CDR3 spans 13 residues. CDR1 is KGHSH and CDR2 is LQKENI in the germline V gene. CDR3 region: CASSPSGVAEAFF. The CDR3 bases are TGTGCCAGCTCACCCTCAGGGGTTGCTGAAGCTTTCTTT.

V is TRBV4-1 and J is TRBJ1-6; D not certain. Between the trimmed V and J ends, which lost 0 bases and 14 bases, there was a span of 11 bases. CDR1 is MGHRA and CDR2 is YSYEKL in the germline V gene. The CDR3 has 13 amino acids. CDR3 DNA sequence: TGCGCCAGCAGCCAAGAGGAGGGAAGCTCCCTCCACTTT. It yields the protein CASSQEEGSSLHF.

The chain carries TRBV5-1 and TRBJ1-1; no definite D call. CDR1 and CDR2 from the germline V gene are SGHRS and YFSETQ. V lost 3 bases and J lost 5, with 17 bases in between. There are 15 residues in the CDR3. The CDR3 region has the DNA TGCGCCAGCAGCTACGACGGAACACCTGGGACTGAAGCTTTCTTT. Its protein is CASSYDGTPGTEAFF.

The V gene is TRBV5-6, the J gene TRBJ1-2; D is uncertain. The CDR3 loop spans 13 amino acids. Germline V gene lookup returns CDR1 SGHDT and CDR2 YYEEEE. The germline V and J ends were trimmed by 2 bases and 7 bases, with 12 bases remaining between them. The CDR3 sequence is CASSFNQATGYTF. CDR3 nucleotides: TGTGCCAGCAGCTTTAATCAGGCAACTGGCTACACCTTC.

The chain combines TRBV5-1 with TRBJ1-1, with a weak D call TRBD1 (6 bases). The V end was cut by 2 bases, the J end by 1 base, with 9 bases between. The CDR3 runs 14 residues. In germline, CDR1 is SGHRS, CDR2 YFSETQ. CDR3 DNA sequence: TGCGCCAGCAGCTTCAGGGGCTGGAACACTGAAGCTTTCTTT. Translation gives CASSFRGWNTEAFF.

This chain links TRBV7-8 with TRBJ1-1; D uncertain. This CDR3 region has 14 residues. Germline V lookup: CDR1 SGHVS, CDR2 FQNEAQ. The V end lost 1 base, the J end lost 5 bases, and 11 bases lay between the germline ends. The CDR3 protein is CASSLDGRETEAFF. CDR3 DNA: TGTGCCAGCAGCTTAGACGGGAGGGAGACTGAAGCTTTCTTT.

In its sample, this clone was seen once. The chain combines TRBV18 with TRBJ1-2; D not resolved. The length of the CDR3 is 13 residues. The ends were cut back, 6 bases at V and 6 bases at J, with 14 bases in the middle. Germline assignment: CDR1 KGHSH and CDR2 LQKENI. The CDR3 nucleotides are TGTGCCAGCTCCCCGGAAGATGGTCATGGCTACACCTTC. This encodes CASSPEDGHGYTF.

This sequence joins TRBV2 and TRBJ1-4, with D possibly TRBD1 on 5 matching bases. Trimming stripped 3 bases from V and 7 bases from J, with 24 bases between. CDR1 is SNHLY, CDR2 FYNNEI, per germline. The CDR3 length is 18 residues. CDR3 in amino acids: CASSERQGWPAGGEKLFF. The CDR3 DNA reads as TGTGCCAGCAGTGAGCGGCAGGGATGGCCGGCGGGTGGTGAAAAACTGTTTTTT.

The gene calls are TRBV5-4 and TRBJ2-1; 9 bases line up with TRBD1. Losses at the gene ends were 4 bases for V and 8 bases for J; bases not matched to a gene: 4. The CDR3 is made up of 13 amino acids. Germline-derived CDR1 and CDR2 are SGHNT and YYREEE (reference sequence). In nucleotides, the CDR3 is TGTGCCAGCAGCGTAGGGACAGGGCATGAGCAGTTCTTC. Translated, it gives CASSVGTGHEQFF.

V gene TRBV5-1 combines with J gene TRBJ2-1; D is possibly TRBD1 or TRBD2 (5 bases each). This CDR3 is 15 amino acids long. V lost 0 bases and J 2 bases, leaving 9 bases between the germline ends. CDR1 and CDR2 (germline): SGHRS, YFSETQ. The CDR3 spells CASSLGDVPYNEQFF. In DNA, the CDR3 is TGCGCCAGCAGCTTGGGGGACGTGCCCTACAATGAGCAGTTCTTC.

V usage is TRBV2 and J usage is TRBJ2-2, with a weak D call TRBD2 (5 bases). Trimming removed 7 bases at V and 4 bases at J, with 19 bases between. Germline assignment: CDR1 SNHLY and CDR2 FYNNEI. The CDR3 consists of 16 residues. As DNA, the CDR3 is TGTGCCAGCACCCCGACCGCGAGGGTTTCCACCGGGGAGCTGTTTTTT. Residues: CASTPTARVSTGELFF.

This chain uses TRBV6-5 with TRBJ2-5; tentative D call: TRBD2 (5 bases). The germline V and J ends were trimmed by 2 bases and 5 bases, with 9 bases remaining between them. This CDR3 contains 13 residues. Germline CDR1 MNHEY, CDR2 SVGAGI. Here the CDR3 reads CASSYGSWETQYF. The CDR3 DNA reads as TGTGCCAGCAGTTACGGGAGTTGGGAGACCCAGTACTTC.

This chain uses TRBV19 with TRBJ2-2; weak D call: TRBD1 (6 bases). CDR1 LNHDA and CDR2 SQIVND come from the germline V gene (reference sequence). The V end was cut by 3 bases, the J end by 3 bases, with 8 bases between. This CDR3 has 14 amino acids. CDR3 in DNA: TGTGCCAGTAGTATGGACAGTGACACCGGGGAGCTGTTTTTT. Its protein product is CASSMDSDTGELFF. The full variable domain, in which reference TRBV19 and TRBJ2-2 provide the parts outside the CDR3, is DGGITQSPKYLFRKEGQNVTLSCEQNLNHDAMYWYRQDPGQGLRLIYYSQIVNDFQKGDIAEGYSVSREKKESFPLTVTSAQKNPTAFYLCASSMDSDTGELFFGEGSRLTVL.

The gene calls are TRBV30 and TRBJ2-7; the D gene is possibly TRBD1 (5 bases). There are 11 residues in the CDR3. Germline V lookup: CDR1 GTSNPN, CDR2 SVGIG (reference sequence). Trimming stripped 8 bases from V and 3 bases from J, with 11 bases between. Here the CDR3 reads CAQTENYEQYF. The CDR3, as DNA: TGTGCCCAGACAGAAAACTACGAGCAGTACTTC.

The chain joins TRBV4-3 to TRBJ1-4; TRBD1 matches 7 bases. This CDR3 comprises 15 residues. The V gene's germline CDR1 is LGHNA and CDR2 YSLEER. V gave up 1 base and J gave up 7 bases; unmatched junction bases: 6. CDR3 in amino acids: CASSQVGGLGEKLFF. The CDR3 DNA sequence: TGCGCCAGCAGCCAAGTAGGGGGCTTAGGTGAAAAACTGTTTTTT.

The chain uses TRBV7-2 and TRBJ1-4; D uncertain. Germline V gene lookup returns CDR1 SGHTA and CDR2 FQGNSA. V lost 5 bases and J lost 8, with 12 bases in between. CDR3 length: 13 amino acids. The CDR3 region is CASSANAGEKLFF. The CDR3, as DNA: TGTGCCAGCAGCGCCAATGCGGGGGAAAAACTGTTTTTT.

This chain links TRBV24-1 with TRBJ1-6, with D perhaps TRBD1 (6 bases). Trimming left V 12 bases short and J 7 bases short, with 21 bases between. CDR1 is KGHDR and CDR2 is SFDVKD in the germline V gene. This CDR3 is built from 15 residues. The CDR3 reads CASQAEGQLNSPLHF. In DNA form, the CDR3 reads TGTGCCTCGCAAGCTGAAGGACAGCTGAATTCACCCCTCCACTTT.

The chain has TRBV4-1 and TRBJ2-3; TRBD2 aligns across 14 bases. CDR3 size: 20 residues. Germline-derived CDR1 and CDR2 are MGHRA and YSYEKL. The ends lost 4 bases at V and 2 bases at J; junction bases unmatched: 14. CDR3 in DNA: TGCGCCAGCAGCCGTCCGCCGTGGACTAGCGGGGGGCTGGTCACAGATACGCAGTATTTT. It is translated as CASSRPPWTSGGLVTDTQYF.

The chain employs TRBV4-2 and TRBJ2-2; tentatively, D is TRBD1 (8 bases). With 3 bases removed from V and 2 bases from J, the gap between germline ends came to 13 bases. This CDR3 spans 16 amino acids. Per the germline V gene, CDR1 is LGHNA and CDR2 is YNFKEQ. CDR3 region: CASSQGGTGNTGELFF. In nucleotides, the CDR3 is TGTGCCAGCAGCCAGGGGGGGACAGGTAACACCGGGGAGCTGTTTTTT.

This sequence joins TRBV30 and TRBJ1-1; D possibly corresponds to TRBD1 (5 bases). Germline assignment: CDR1 GTSNPN and CDR2 SVGIG (reference sequence). There are 13 residues in the CDR3. Trimming removed 0 bases at V and 5 bases at J, with 10 bases between. CDR3 in amino acids: CAWSVGSGTEAFF. DNA for the CDR3: TGTGCCTGGAGTGTAGGCTCAGGGACTGAAGCTTTCTTT. Based on the CDR3 plus reference TRBV30 and TRBJ1-1, the full variable domain is SQTIHQWPATLVQPVGSPLSLECTVEGTSNPNLYWYRQAAGRGLQLLFYSVGIGQISSEVPQNLSASRPQDRQFILSSKKLLLSDSGFYLCAWSVGSGTEAFFGQGTRLTVV.

The rearrangement uses TRBV12-3 or TRBV12-4 and TRBJ1-1; 7 positions agree with TRBD1. Germline trimming cut 3 bases from V and 8 bases from J; bases unmatched to any gene: 6. The CDR3 totals 13 residues. CDR3 sequence reads: CASSLAGGIEAFF. The CDR3 DNA sequence: TGTGCCAGCAGTTTGGCAGGGGGGATCGAAGCTTTCTTT.